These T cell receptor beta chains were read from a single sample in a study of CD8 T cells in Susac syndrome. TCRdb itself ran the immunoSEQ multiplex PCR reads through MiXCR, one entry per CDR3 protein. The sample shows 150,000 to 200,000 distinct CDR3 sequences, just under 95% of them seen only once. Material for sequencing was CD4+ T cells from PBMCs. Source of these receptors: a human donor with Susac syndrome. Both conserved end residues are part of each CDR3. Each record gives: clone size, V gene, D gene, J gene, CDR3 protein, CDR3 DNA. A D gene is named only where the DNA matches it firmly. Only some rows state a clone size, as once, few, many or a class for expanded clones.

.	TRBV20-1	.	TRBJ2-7	CSARVGHQSSYEQYF	TGCAGTGCTAGAGTGGGGCACCAGAGCTCCTACGAGCAGTACTTC
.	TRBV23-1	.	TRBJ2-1	CASSQSSRVSFNEQFF	TGCGCCAGCAGTCAATCGAGCCGGGTATCCTTCAATGAGCAGTTCTTC
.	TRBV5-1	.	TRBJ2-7	CASSRGDSYEQYF	TGCGCCAGCAGCCGCGGGGACAGTTACGAGCAGTACTTC
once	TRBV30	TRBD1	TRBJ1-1	CAAGQGAHTEAFF	TGTGCCGCAGGACAGGGGGCGCACACTGAAGCTTTCTTT
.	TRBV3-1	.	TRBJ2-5	CASTPSTADRTQETQYF	TGTGCCAGCACTCCCTCCACTGCAGACAGAACCCAAGAGACCCAGTACTTC
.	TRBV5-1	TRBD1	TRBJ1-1	CASSWTGSDTEAFF	TGCGCCAGCAGCTGGACAGGGTCGGACACTGAAGCTTTCTTT
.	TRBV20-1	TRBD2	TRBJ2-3	CSAEPGLAETDTQYF	TGCAGTGCGGAACCGGGACTAGCGGAAACAGATACGCAGTATTTT
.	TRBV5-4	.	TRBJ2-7	CASSLEIGYEQYF	TGTGCCAGCAGCTTGGAAATCGGTTACGAGCAGTACTTC
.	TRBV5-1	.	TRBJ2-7	CASSLAGYYEQYF	TGCGCCAGCAGCTTGGCAGGGTACTACGAGCAGTACTTC
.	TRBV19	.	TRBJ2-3	CASSMTQPDTQYF	TGTGCCAGTAGTATGACCCAGCCAGATACGCAGTATTTT
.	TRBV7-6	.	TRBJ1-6	CASSLSSYNSPLHF	TGTGCCAGCAGCTTAAGCTCCTATAATTCACCCCTCCACTTT
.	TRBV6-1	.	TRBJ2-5	CASAATRSGTQYF	TGTGCCAGTGCTGCGACTCGCAGTGGGACCCAGTACTTC
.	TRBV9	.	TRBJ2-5	CASSERGGTHQETQYF	TGTGCCAGCAGCGAACGCGGCGGGACCCACCAAGAGACCCAGTACTTC
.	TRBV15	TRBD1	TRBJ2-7	CATSRGLGQGFYEQYF	TGTGCCACCAGCAGAGGTTTGGGACAGGGGTTCTACGAGCAGTACTTC
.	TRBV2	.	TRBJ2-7	CASSRGRSSYEQYF	TGTGCCAGCAGTAGGGGACGGAGCTCCTACGAGCAGTACTTC
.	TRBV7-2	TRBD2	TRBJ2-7	CASSLVAGASYEQYF	TGTGCCAGCAGCTTAGTGGCGGGAGCCTCCTACGAGCAGTACTTC
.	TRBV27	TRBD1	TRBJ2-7	CASSLTGADYEQYF	TGTGCCAGCAGTCTCACAGGGGCCGACTACGAGCAGTACTTC
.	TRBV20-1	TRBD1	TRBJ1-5	CSARPGQVHSNQPQHF	TGCAGTGCTAGACCGGGACAGGTCCATAGCAATCAGCCCCAGCATTTT
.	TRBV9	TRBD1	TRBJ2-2	CASSLTRGTGSTGELFF	TGTGCCAGCAGCCTGACAAGAGGGACAGGGAGTACCGGGGAGCTGTTTTTT
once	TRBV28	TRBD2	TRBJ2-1	CASSSREFSYNEQFF	TGTGCCAGCAGCTCGCGGGAGTTCTCCTACAATGAGCAGTTCTTC
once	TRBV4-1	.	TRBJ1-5	CASSQGDLSNQPQHF	TGCGCCAGCAGTCAAGGGGACCTTAGCAATCAGCCCCAGCATTTT
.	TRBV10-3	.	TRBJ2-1	CATGDASSYNEQFF	TGTGCCACGGGGGACGCAAGCTCCTACAATGAGCAGTTCTTC
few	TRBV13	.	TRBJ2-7	CASSEAYEQYF	TGTGCCAGCAGCGAAGCCTACGAGCAGTACTTC
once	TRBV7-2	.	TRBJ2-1	CASSFHSSYNEQFF	TGTGCCAGCAGCTTTCATAGCTCCTACAATGAGCAGTTCTTC
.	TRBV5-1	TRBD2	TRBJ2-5	CASSLYSGGAETQYF	TGCGCCAGCAGCTTGTATAGCGGGGGCGCAGAGACCCAGTACTTC
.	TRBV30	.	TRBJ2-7	CAWSVRTETGQYF	TGTGCCTGGAGTGTAAGGACCGAGACGGGGCAGTACTTC
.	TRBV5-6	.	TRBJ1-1	CASSFGGRVNTEAFF	TGTGCCAGCAGCTTTGGGGGCAGGGTGAACACTGAAGCTTTCTTT
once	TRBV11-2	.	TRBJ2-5	CASSRTWGSETQYF	TGTGCCAGCAGTCGGACGTGGGGCTCGGAGACCCAGTACTTC
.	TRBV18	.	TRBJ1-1	CASSPGQWNTEAFF	TGTGCCAGCTCACCCGGACAGTGGAACACTGAAGCTTTCTTT
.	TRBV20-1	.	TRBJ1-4	CSARGGAGEKLFF	TGCAGTGCTAGAGGGGGGGCTGGGGAAAAACTGTTTTTT
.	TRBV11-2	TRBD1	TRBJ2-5	CASSSKGTGVWETQYF	TGTGCCAGCAGTAGCAAAGGGACAGGGGTATGGGAGACCCAGTACTTC
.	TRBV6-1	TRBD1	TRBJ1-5	CASSRDRGTQPQHF	TGTGCCAGCAGTCGGGACAGGGGCACTCAGCCCCAGCATTTT
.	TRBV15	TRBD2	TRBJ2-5	CATSRHLGLAGGETQYF	TGTGCCACCAGCAGACACCTCGGACTAGCGGGAGGAGAGACCCAGTACTTC
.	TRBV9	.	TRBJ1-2	CASSTRWGDYGYTF	TGTGCCAGCAGCACCCGGTGGGGGGACTATGGCTACACCTTC
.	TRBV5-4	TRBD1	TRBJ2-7	CASSFYDRESYEQYF	TGTGCCAGCAGCTTTTATGACAGGGAATCCTACGAGCAGTACTTC
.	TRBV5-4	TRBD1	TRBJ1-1	CASSLGQGGTWNTEAFF	TGTGCCAGCAGCTTGGGACAGGGGGGTACGTGGAACACTGAAGCTTTCTTT
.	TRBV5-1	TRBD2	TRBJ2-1	CASSLDGFLAGSYNEQFF	TGCGCCAGCAGCTTGGATGGTTTCCTAGCGGGGAGTTACAATGAGCAGTTCTTC
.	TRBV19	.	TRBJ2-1	CASSSGHEQFF	TGTGCCAGTAGCTCAGGCCATGAGCAGTTCTTC
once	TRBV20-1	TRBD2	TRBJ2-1	CSARSGRENEQFF	TGCAGTGCTCGGAGCGGGAGAGAGAATGAGCAGTTCTTC
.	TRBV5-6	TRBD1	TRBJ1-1	CASSFTPRGVGTEAFF	TGTGCCAGCAGCTTCACCCCCAGGGGGGTGGGCACTGAAGCTTTCTTT
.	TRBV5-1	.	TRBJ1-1	CASSLDAENTEAFF	TGCGCCAGCAGCTTGGATGCAGAGAACACTGAAGCTTTCTTT
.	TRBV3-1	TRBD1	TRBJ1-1	CASSHRSPGQGYTEAFF	TGTGCCAGCAGCCACCGGTCCCCCGGACAGGGGTACACTGAAGCTTTCTTT
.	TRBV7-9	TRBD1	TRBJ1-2	CASSLNSGGDYGYTF	TGTGCCAGCAGCTTAAACTCAGGGGGCGACTATGGCTACACCTTC
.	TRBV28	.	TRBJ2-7	CASTLDTPYEQYF	TGTGCCAGCACCCTGGACACCCCCTACGAGCAGTACTTC
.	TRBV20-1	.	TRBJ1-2	CSARDEKGVTSGYTF	TGCAGTGCTAGAGATGAAAAGGGGGTTACTTCTGGCTACACCTTC
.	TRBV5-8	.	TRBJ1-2	CASSRRATNYGYTF	TGTGCCAGCAGCCGGAGGGCTACGAACTATGGCTACACCTTC
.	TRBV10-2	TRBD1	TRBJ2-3	CASGTGIFDTQYF	TGCGCCAGCGGGACAGGGATCTTCGATACGCAGTATTTT
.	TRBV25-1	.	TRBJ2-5	CASEIDSQETQYF	TGTGCCAGCGAGATTGACAGCCAAGAGACCCAGTACTTC
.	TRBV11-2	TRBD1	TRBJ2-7	CASSRDRANEQYF	TGTGCCAGCAGCCGGGACAGGGCAAACGAGCAGTACTTC
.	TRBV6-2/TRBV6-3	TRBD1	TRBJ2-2	CASGTASDTGELFF	TGTGCCAGCGGGACAGCATCGGACACCGGGGAGCTGTTTTTT
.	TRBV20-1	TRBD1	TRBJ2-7	CSARQGQGSHYEQYF	TGCAGTGCTAGACAAGGACAGGGTTCGCACTACGAGCAGTACTTC
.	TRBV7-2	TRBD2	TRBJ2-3	CASSPQTSGRDTQYF	TGTGCCAGCAGCCCCCAGACTAGCGGGAGAGATACGCAGTATTTT
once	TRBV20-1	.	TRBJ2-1	CSASPTEDEQFF	TGCAGTGCTAGTCCCACAGAGGATGAGCAGTTCTTC
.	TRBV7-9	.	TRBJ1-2	CASSLASNGGYTF	TGTGCCAGCAGCTTAGCCTCAAACGGCGGCTACACCTTC
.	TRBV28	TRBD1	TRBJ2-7	CASSPHKTGGYEQYF	TGTGCCAGCAGTCCCCACAAGACAGGGGGCTACGAGCAGTACTTC
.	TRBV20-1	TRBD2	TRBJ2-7	CSARLYSVWREGYEQYF	TGCAGTGCTAGGCTTTACTCGGTTTGGCGGGAGGGATACGAGCAGTACTTC
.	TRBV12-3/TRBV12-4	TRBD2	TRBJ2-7	CASSFGSLALSYEQYF	TGTGCCAGCAGCTTTGGATCACTAGCGCTCTCCTACGAGCAGTACTTC
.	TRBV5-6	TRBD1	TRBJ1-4	CASSPRDRLTRGLFF	TGTGCCAGCAGCCCCCGGGACAGATTAACGAGGGGACTGTTTTTT